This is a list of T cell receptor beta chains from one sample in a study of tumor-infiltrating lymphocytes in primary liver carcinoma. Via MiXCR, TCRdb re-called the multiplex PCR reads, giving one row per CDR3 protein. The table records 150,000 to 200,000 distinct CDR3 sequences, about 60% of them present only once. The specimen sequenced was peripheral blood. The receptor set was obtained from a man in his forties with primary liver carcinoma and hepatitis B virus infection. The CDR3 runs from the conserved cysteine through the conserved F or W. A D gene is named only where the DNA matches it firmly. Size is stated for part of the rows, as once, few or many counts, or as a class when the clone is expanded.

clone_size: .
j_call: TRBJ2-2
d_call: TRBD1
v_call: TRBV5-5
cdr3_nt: TGTGCCACCAGCCTGGGACAGCACACCGGGGAGCTGCTTTTT
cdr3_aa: CATSLGQHTGELLF

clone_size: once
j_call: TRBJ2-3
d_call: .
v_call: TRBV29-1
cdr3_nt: TGCATCGTTGAAAAGGCGACGGCCACGCAGTACTTT
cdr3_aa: CIVEKATATQYF

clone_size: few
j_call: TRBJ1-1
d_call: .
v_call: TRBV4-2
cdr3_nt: TGTGCCAGCAGCCAAGAGGGGATGGCGGCGATGAACACTGAAGCTTTCTTT
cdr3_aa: CASSQEGMAAMNTEAFF

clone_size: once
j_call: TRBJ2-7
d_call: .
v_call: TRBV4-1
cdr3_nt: TGCGCCAGCAGCCAAGGCCACCGAGACAACCACGAGCAGTACTTC
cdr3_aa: CASSQGHRDNHEQYF

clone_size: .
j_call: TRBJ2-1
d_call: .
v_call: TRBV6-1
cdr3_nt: TGTGTCAGCAGTCGACTAGAAAATGAGCAGTTCTTC
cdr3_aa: CVSSRLENEQFF

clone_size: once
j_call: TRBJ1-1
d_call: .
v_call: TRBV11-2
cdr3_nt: TGTGCCAGCAGCTTCAAGGGGAGCACAGAAGCTTTCTTT
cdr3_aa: CASSFKGSTEAFF

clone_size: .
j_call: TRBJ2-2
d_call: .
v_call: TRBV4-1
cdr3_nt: TGCGCCAGCAACCGTCCGGCCGGGGAGCTGTTTTTT
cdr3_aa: CASNRPAGELFF

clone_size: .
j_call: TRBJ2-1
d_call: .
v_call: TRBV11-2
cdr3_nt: TGTGCCAGCGGCTTAAGCATTTACGATGAGCAGTTCTTC
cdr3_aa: CASGLSIYDEQFF

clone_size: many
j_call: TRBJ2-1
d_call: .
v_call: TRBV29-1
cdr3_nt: TGCAGCGTTCCTGGAATTTTCGAGCAGTTCTTC
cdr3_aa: CSVPGIFEQFF

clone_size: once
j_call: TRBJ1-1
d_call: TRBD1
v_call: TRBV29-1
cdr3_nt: TGCAGCGTTCGACAGGGAGAGGACAATGAAGCTTTCTTT
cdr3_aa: CSVRQGEDNEAFF

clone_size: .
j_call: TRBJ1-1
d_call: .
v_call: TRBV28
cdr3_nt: TGTGCCAGCAGTGAGACAGTGCTGAACACTGAAGCTTTCTTT
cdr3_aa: CASSETVLNTEAFF

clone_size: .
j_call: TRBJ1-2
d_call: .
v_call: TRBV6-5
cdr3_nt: TGTGCCAGCAGACCCGACAGAGCTGGGGGCTACACCTTC
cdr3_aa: CASRPDRAGGYTF

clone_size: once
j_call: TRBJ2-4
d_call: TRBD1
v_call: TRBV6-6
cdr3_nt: TGTGCCAGCAGTTCCCCGACAGGGGCCAAAAACATTCAGTACTTC
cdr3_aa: CASSSPTGAKNIQYF

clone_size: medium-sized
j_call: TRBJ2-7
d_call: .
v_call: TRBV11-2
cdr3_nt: TGTGCCAGCAGCTTAGAAAGGCGCGCCGAGCAGTACTTC
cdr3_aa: CASSLERRAEQYF

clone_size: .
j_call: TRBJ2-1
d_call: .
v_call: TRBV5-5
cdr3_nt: TGTGCCAGCAGCTGGACCGGGATTAGCGGCAATGAGCAGTTCTTC
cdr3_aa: CASSWTGISGNEQFF

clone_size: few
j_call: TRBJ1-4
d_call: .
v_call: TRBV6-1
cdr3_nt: TGTGCCAGCAGTGTCGGGCGCGATGAAAAACTGTTTTTT
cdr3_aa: CASSVGRDEKLFF

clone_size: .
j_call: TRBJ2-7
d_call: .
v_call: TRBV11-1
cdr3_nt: TGTGCCAGCAGCGCCGAGGACTTACGGATCTACGACCAGTACTTC
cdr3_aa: CASSAEDLRIYDQYF

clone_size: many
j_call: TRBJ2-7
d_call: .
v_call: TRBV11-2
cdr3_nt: TGTGCCAGCAGCTTAGACGGGAGCAGTTACGAGCAGTACTTC
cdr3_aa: CASSLDGSSYEQYF

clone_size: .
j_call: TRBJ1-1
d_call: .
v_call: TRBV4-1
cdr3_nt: TGCGCCAGCAGCCAAGGGATCGTCACTGAAGCTTTCTTT
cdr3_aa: CASSQGIVTEAFF

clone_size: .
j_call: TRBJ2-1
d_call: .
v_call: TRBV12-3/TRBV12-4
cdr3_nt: TGTGCCAGCGGCGTTAGCACTGAGCAGTTCTTC
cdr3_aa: CASGVSTEQFF

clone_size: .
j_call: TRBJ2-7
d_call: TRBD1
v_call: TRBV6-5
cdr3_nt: TGTGCCAGCAGTTACTTCAACAGGGGGCAAGGAGAGCGGTACTTC
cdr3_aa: CASSYFNRGQGERYF

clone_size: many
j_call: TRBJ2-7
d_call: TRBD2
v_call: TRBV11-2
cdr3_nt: TGTGCCAGCAGCCGGTTGGGGACTACCGAGCAGTACTTC
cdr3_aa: CASSRLGTTEQYF

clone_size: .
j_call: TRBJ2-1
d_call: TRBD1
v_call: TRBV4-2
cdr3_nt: TGTGCCAGTGCGGGGCAGGGGGCTTATGAGCAGTTCTTC
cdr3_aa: CASAGQGAYEQFF

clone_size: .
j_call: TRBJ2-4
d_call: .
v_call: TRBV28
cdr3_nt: TGTGCCAGCAGATCCCAGGGTGTCAAAAACATTCAGTACTTC
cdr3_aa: CASRSQGVKNIQYF

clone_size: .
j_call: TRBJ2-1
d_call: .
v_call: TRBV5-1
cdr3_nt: TGCGCCAGCAGCTGGGCCGGGGTGGCCAGCTCCTACAATGAGCAGTTCTTC
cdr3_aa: CASSWAGVASSYNEQFF

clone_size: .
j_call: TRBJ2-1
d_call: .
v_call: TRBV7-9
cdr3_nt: TGTGCCTGCAGCTTAGGACTTAACAATGAGCAGTTCTTC
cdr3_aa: CACSLGLNNEQFF

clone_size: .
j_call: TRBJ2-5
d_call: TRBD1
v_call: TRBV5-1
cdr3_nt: TGCGCCAGCAGCTTGCCGGGGCAGGGGGAGATCCAGTACTTC
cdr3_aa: CASSLPGQGEIQYF

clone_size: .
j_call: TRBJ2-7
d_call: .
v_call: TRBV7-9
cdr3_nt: TGTGCCAGCAGCTTACACTCCGGGACAACCTACGAGCAGTACTTC
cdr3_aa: CASSLHSGTTYEQYF

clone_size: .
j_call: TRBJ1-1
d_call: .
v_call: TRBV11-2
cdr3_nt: TGTGCCAGCAGCCCCTGGAGTGAGGGGACTGAAGCTTTCTTC
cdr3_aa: CASSPWSEGTEAFF

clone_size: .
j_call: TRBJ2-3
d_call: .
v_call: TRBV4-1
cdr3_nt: TGCGCCAGCAGCCAAGGGTCCATCGGGGGCACAGATATGCAGTATTTT
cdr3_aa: CASSQGSIGGTDMQYF

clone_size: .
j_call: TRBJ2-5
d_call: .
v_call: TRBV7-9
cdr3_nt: TGTGCCAGCAGCCCTCGGGAGACCCAGTACTTC
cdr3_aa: CASSPRETQYF